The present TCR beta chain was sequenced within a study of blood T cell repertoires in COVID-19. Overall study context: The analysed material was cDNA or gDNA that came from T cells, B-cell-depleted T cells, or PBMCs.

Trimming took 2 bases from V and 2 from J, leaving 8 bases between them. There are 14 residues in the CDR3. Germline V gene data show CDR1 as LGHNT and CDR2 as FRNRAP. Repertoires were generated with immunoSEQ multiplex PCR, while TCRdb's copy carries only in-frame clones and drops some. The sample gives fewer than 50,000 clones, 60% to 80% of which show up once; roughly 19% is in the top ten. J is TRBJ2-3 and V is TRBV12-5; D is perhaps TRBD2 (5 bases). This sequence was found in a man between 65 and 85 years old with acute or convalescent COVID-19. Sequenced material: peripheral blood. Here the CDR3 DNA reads TGTGCTAGTGGTTTGAGCGGTATCACAGATACGCAGTATTTT. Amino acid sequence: CASGLSGITDTQYF.